This TCR beta chain was recorded in a study of cytomegalovirus exposure and HLA in healthy donors. Both 60 Vbeta primers and 13 Jbeta primers went into the PCR. Libraries were prepared by immunoSEQ multiplex PCR; TCRdb keeps only in-frame clonotypes and omits some of them. The data show about 160,000 clones, 60% to 80% seen once. The germline gives CDR1 SGHAT, CDR2 FQNNGV. The V end lost 2 bases, the J end lost 1 base, and 12 bases lay between the germline ends. The CDR3 contains 15 residues. The rearrangement uses TRBV11-2 and TRBJ2-7, with TRBD2 as a possible D gene (5 bases). This receptor was identified in a male donor in good health and CMV-seronegative. The sample taken for sequencing was PBMCs. For the CDR3, the DNA is TGTGCCAGCAGCTTATCGACGAGGGATTCCTACGAGCAGTACTTC. Amino acids: CASSLSTRDSYEQYF.